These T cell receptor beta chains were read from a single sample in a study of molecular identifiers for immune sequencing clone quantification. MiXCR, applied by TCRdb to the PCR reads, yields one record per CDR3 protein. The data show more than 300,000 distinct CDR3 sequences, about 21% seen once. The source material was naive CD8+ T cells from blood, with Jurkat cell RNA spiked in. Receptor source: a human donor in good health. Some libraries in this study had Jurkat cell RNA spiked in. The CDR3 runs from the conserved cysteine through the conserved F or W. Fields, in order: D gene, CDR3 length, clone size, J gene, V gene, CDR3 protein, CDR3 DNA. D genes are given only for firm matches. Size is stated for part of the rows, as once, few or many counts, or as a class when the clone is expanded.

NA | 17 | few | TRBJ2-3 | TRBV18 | CARNTPRVLTCTDTQYF | TGTGCCAGGAACACCCCCCGAGTACTCACCTGCACAGATACGCAGTATTTT
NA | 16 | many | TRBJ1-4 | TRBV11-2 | CASSQVPGSQPGKLFF | TGTGCCAGCAGCCAGGTCCCGGGGTCTCAGCCCGGGAAACTGTTTTTT
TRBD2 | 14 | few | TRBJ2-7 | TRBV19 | CASASGGVAYEQYF | TGTGCCAGTGCCTCCGGGGGGGTAGCCTACGAGCAGTACTTC
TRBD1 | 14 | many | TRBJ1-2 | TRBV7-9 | CASSSQGEGYGYTF | TGTGCCAGCAGCTCCCAGGGGGAGGGCTATGGCTACACCTTC
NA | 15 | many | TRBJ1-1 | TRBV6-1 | CASSDIQGLYTEAFF | TGTGCCAGCAGTGATATACAGGGCCTTTACACTGAAGCTTTCTTT
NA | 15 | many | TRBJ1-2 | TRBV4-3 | CASSQEDTRNYGYTF | TGCGCCAGCAGCCAAGAGGACACTCGAAACTATGGCTACACCTTC
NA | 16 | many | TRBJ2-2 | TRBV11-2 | CASSYHPPGRAGELFF | TGTGCCAGCAGCTACCACCCTCCTGGTCGGGCCGGGGAGCTGTTTTTT
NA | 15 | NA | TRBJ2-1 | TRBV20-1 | CSARHTGSPYNEQFF | TGCAGTGCTAGACATACAGGGTCCCCCTACAATGAGCAGTTCTTC
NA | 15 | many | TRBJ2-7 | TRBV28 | CASSLSQASSYEQYF | TGTGCCAGCAGTTTGTCCCAGGCGAGCTCCTACGAGCAGTACTTC
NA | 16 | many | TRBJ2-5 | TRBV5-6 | CASSSWPPGRQETQYF | TGTGCCAGCAGCTCCTGGCCTCCAGGGAGACAAGAGACCCAGTACTTC
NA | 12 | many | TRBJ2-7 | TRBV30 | CAWQKLGGEQYF | TGTGCCTGGCAGAAACTCGGGGGCGAGCAGTACTTC
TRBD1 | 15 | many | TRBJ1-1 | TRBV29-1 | CSVVEGQGIGTEAFF | TGCAGCGTCGTCGAGGGACAGGGAATTGGGACTGAAGCTTTCTTT
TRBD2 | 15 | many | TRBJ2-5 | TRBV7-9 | CASSLTSGSIETQYF | TGTGCCAGCAGCTTAACTAGCGGGAGTATTGAGACCCAGTACTTC